One sample yielded the 24 T cell receptor beta chains listed below, sequenced in a study of blood T cell repertoires in COVID-19. Assay used: immunoSEQ multiplex PCR; TCRdb lists only in-frame clones, some missing. This sample carries about 41,000 clones, nearly 90% of them seen once, and the ten largest clones take about 4.3%. The source material was peripheral blood. These receptors were obtained from a man between 60 and 75 years old with acute or convalescent COVID-19.

This clone has a single count. The rearrangement links TRBV27 to TRBJ2-3; 8 bases line up with TRBD2. Unmatched junction bases numbered 4, after V lost 6 bases and J lost 2 bases. The length of the CDR3 is 14 residues. CDR1 is MNHEY, CDR2 SMNVEV, per germline (reference sequence). For the CDR3, the DNA is TGTGCCAGCAGCAAGCGGGGGTTCACAGATACGCAGTATTTT. This codes for CASSKRGFTDTQYF.

V usage is TRBV14 and J usage is TRBJ1-2; 7 bases are a match to TRBD1. The germline V gene encodes CDR1 SGHDN and CDR2 FVKESK. The CDR3 runs to 13 residues. V lost 4 bases and J lost 5; bases outside the gene matches: 4. CDR3 residues: CASSPDRVYGYTF. As DNA, the CDR3 is TGTGCCAGCAGCCCAGACAGGGTATATGGCTACACCTTC.

The chain has TRBV5-1 and TRBJ2-1; TRBD1 matches 7 bases. The length of the CDR3 is 16 residues. Trimming at V came to 3 bases and at J to 6 bases, leaving 12 bases not matched to a gene. The germline CDR1 and CDR2 sequences are SGHRS and YFSETQ. The CDR3 loop reads CASSSQTGLGANEQFF. The CDR3, as DNA: TGCGCCAGCAGCTCGCAGACAGGGCTTGGGGCCAATGAGCAGTTCTTC.

The chain uses TRBV19 and TRBJ1-1, with D unresolved. Trimming stripped 1 base from V and 1 base from J, with 13 bases between. CDR1 LNHDA and CDR2 SQIVND come from the germline V gene (reference sequence). There are 16 residues in the CDR3. The CDR3 reads CASSIGGEKWNTEAFF. The CDR3 coding sequence is TGTGCCAGTAGTATAGGAGGTGAAAAATGGAACACTGAAGCTTTCTTT.

In this sample, this clone turned up a few times. This chain uses TRBV6-1 with TRBJ2-2, with 8 positions matching TRBD2. The CDR3 is made up of 17 amino acids. Germline values: CDR1 MNHNS, CDR2 SASEGT. The trim removed 2 bases at V and 2 bases at J, leaving 7 bases unmatched. Here the CDR3 DNA reads TGTGCCAGCAGTGAACGGGTGGCGGGGGGAAACACCGGGGAGCTGTTTTTT. The encoded protein is CASSERVAGGNTGELFF.

The genes are TRBV29-1 and TRBJ1-2, with no clear D. The CDR3 length is 11 residues. Looked up from germline, CDR1 is SQVTM and CDR2 is ANQGSEA. Trimming took off 4 bases at V and 6 bases at J, with 9 bases between the two ends. The CDR3 DNA is TGCAGCGTTGGCGGCAGAAATGGCTACACCTTC. Encoded protein: CSVGGRNGYTF.

The CDR3 DNA follows: TGCGCCAGCAGCGTAGGGACAGGGGACCGCAATCAGCCCCAGCATTTT. Protein: CASSVGTGDRNQPQHF. The V call is TRBV5-1, the J call TRBJ1-5; 10 bases align to TRBD1. CDR3 length: 16 residues. CDR1 is SGHRS and CDR2 is YFSETQ in the germline V gene. Germline trimming cut 4 bases from V and 2 bases from J; bases unmatched to any gene: 6.

The gene calls are TRBV5-1 and TRBJ2-2; TRBD1 might be the D (5 bases). Trimming removed 0 bases at V and 4 bases at J, with 7 bases between. Germline V CDR1 and CDR2: SGHRS, YFSETQ. The CDR3 runs to 14 residues. CDR3 residues: CASSLGQSTGELFF. Here the CDR3 DNA reads TGCGCCAGCAGCTTGGGACAGAGCACCGGGGAGCTGTTTTTT.

V gene TRBV4-2 combines with J gene TRBJ2-3; TRBD2 is a possible D gene (6 bases). There are 15 residues in the CDR3. Germline values: CDR1 LGHNA, CDR2 YNFKEQ. Deletions cut 4 bases from V and 6 bases from J, with 17 bases between. The CDR3 here is CASSLPLTGDDTQYF. The CDR3 coding sequence is TGTGCCAGCAGCCTCCCCTTGACGGGGGACGATACGCAGTATTTT.

The V gene is TRBV18, the J gene TRBJ2-3; D unclear. The CDR3 runs to 12 residues. CDR1 is KGHSH and CDR2 is LQKENI in the germline V gene. V lost 5 bases and J lost 4, with 7 bases in between. The CDR3 spells CASSSSSDTQYF. CDR3 DNA sequence: TGTGCCAGCTCATCTTCCTCAGATACGCAGTATTTT.

The chain uses TRBV4-2 and TRBJ1-2; perhaps TRBD1 as D (5 bases). Germline CDR1 reads LGHNA; CDR2 reads YNFKEQ. The CDR3 has 12 amino acids. V was shortened by 6 bases and J by 11 bases, with 16 bases between the two germline ends. CDR3 nucleotide sequence: TGTGCCAGCAGGGGGCCGGGAGAGGTGTACACCTTC. Amino acids: CASRGPGEVYTF.

The chain combines TRBV29-1 with TRBJ1-2; TRBD1 is a possible D gene (5 bases). CDR3 length: 14 amino acids. Looked up from germline, CDR1 is SQVTM and CDR2 is ANQGSEA. The V end lost 3 bases, the J end lost 4 bases, and 15 bases lay between the germline ends. The CDR3 DNA follows: TGCAGCGTTGAGTCCCAGGGAATCTTCTATGGCTACACCTTC. Translation gives CSVESQGIFYGYTF.

J is TRBJ2-3 and V is TRBV18; the match to TRBD2 covers 10 bases. Germline CDR1 KGHSH, CDR2 LQKENI. V lost 6 bases to trimming and J lost 4 bases; unmatched junction nucleotides: 10. CDR3 length equals 16 residues. The CDR3 sequence: CASSHRERGGADTQYF. The CDR3 DNA follows: TGTGCCAGCTCCCACCGGGAGCGGGGGGGTGCAGATACGCAGTATTTT.

The chain uses TRBV6-2 or TRBV6-3 and TRBJ1-1, with TRBD1 matching over 9 bases. The germline V gene has CDR1 MNHEY and CDR2 SVGEGT. This CDR3 comprises 13 residues. Trimming removed 2 bases from V and 7 bases from J; junction bases left unmatched: 2. CDR3 in amino acids: CASSYGTGFEAFF. The CDR3 DNA is TGTGCCAGCAGTTACGGGACAGGGTTTGAAGCTTTCTTT.

The chain uses TRBV7-8 and TRBJ2-6, with TRBD1 matching 7 bases. V shed 3 bases, J shed 1 base, and the junction held 6 bases outside the gene matches. The CDR3 runs to 17 residues. Per the germline V gene, CDR1 is SGHVS and CDR2 is FQNEAQ. In DNA, the CDR3 is TGTGCCAGCAGCTTTTACAGGGGTGTGTCTGGGGCCAACGTCCTGACTTTC. This codes for CASSFYRGVSGANVLTF.

The chain recombines TRBV5-1 with TRBJ2-4; D is possibly TRBD1 (6 bases). This CDR3 spans 16 amino acids. V was trimmed by 0 bases and J by 6 bases, leaving 16 bases between them. The germline V gene encodes CDR1 SGHRS and CDR2 YFSETQ. CDR3 DNA: TGCGCCAGCAGCTTGGCTCAGGGGTTTAACCTAAACATTCAGTACTTC. Its translation: CASSLAQGFNLNIQYF. Full variable domain (remainder filled in from reference TRBV5-1 and TRBJ2-4): KAGVTQTPRYLIKTRGQQVTLSCSPISGHRSVSWYQQTPGQGLQFLFEYFSETQRNKGNFPGRFSGRQFSNSRSEMNVSTLELGDSALYLCASSLAQGFNLNIQYFGAGTRLSVL.

This chain uses TRBV19 with TRBJ2-7; D not certain. There are 11 residues in the CDR3. CDR1 and CDR2 (germline): LNHDA, SQIVND (reference sequence). V lost 5 bases to trimming and J lost 5 bases, with 7 bases between them. CDR3 loop: CASSYGHEQYF. The CDR3 DNA sequence: TGTGCCAGTAGTTATGGCCACGAGCAGTACTTC.

This chain connects TRBV5-4 to TRBJ2-7; TRBD1 matches at 11 bases. Germline CDR1 and CDR2: SGHNT and YYREEE (reference sequence). CDR3 length: 14 residues. V shed 4 bases, J shed 4 bases, and the junction held 4 bases outside the gene matches. The CDR3 region has the DNA TGTGCCAGCAGCCCCGGACAGGGGGCATACGAGCAGTACTTC. Its protein is CASSPGQGAYEQYF.

This clone showed up just a few times. The chain is built from TRBV19 and TRBJ1-1; a possible D gene is TRBD1 (6 bases). This CDR3 spans 15 amino acids. V lost 3 bases and J 3 bases, leaving 14 bases between the germline ends. The V gene's germline CDR1 is LNHDA and CDR2 SQIVND (reference sequence). In DNA, the CDR3 is TGTGCCAGTAGTATCGAAGGACAGTCTTACACTGAAGCTTTCTTT. Protein product: CASSIEGQSYTEAFF. The entire variable domain, with the rest obtained from reference TRBV19 and TRBJ1-1, is as follows: DGGITQSPKYLFRKEGQNVTLSCEQNLNHDAMYWYRQDPGQGLRLIYYSQIVNDFQKGDIAEGYSVSREKKESFPLTVTSAQKNPTAFYLCASSIEGQSYTEAFFGQGTRLTVV.

The CDR3 reads CASSLGGGVGNTIYF. The CDR3 DNA follows: TGTGCCAGCAGCTTGGGTGGAGGGGTCGGAAACACCATATATTTT. The V gene is TRBV5-4, the J gene TRBJ1-3; D is possibly TRBD1 (5 bases). There are 15 residues in the CDR3. The V gene lost 0 bases and the J gene lost 4 bases, with 11 bases spanning the gap. Germline lookup yields CDR1 SGHNT and CDR2 YYREEE (reference sequence).

This clone is medium-sized (0.01 to 0.1%) in the sample. This sample also contains other DNA sequences that code for the same CDR3. The CDR3 is CASSQASYGYTF. DNA for the CDR3: TGTGCCAGCAGCCAAGCTAGCTATGGCTACACCTTC. V gene TRBV3-1 (or the pseudogene TRBV3-2) combines with J gene TRBJ1-2; D is unresolved. Per the germline V gene, CDR1 is LGHDT and CDR2 is YNNKEL (reference sequence). Trimming removed 1 base from V and 4 bases from J, with 4 bases in between. The CDR3 extends over 12 amino acids.

The rearrangement links TRBV19 to TRBJ1-6; D ambiguous. V was trimmed by 6 bases and J by 5 bases, leaving 11 bases between them. CDR1 is LNHDA and CDR2 is SQIVND in the germline V gene (reference sequence). The CDR3 spans 14 residues. The CDR3 sequence is CASSVYSNNSPLHF. For the CDR3, the DNA is TGTGCCAGTAGCGTTTACAGTAATAATTCACCCCTCCACTTT.

This clone appeared a few times. The CDR3 region is CASSYSEFNTEAFF. The CDR3 nucleotides are TGTGCCAGCAGTTACAGTGAGTTTAACACTGAAGCTTTCTTT. V usage is TRBV6-5 and J usage is TRBJ1-1; D unresolved. The ends were cut back, 2 bases at V and 2 bases at J, with 9 bases in the middle. The V gene's germline CDR1 is MNHEY and CDR2 SVGAGI. The CDR3 length is 14 residues.

The chain couples TRBV5-6 to TRBJ2-1; D perhaps matches TRBD2 (6 bases). The germline CDR1 and CDR2 sequences are SGHDT and YYEEEE. V dropped 4 bases and J dropped 4 bases, with 18 bases sitting between them. This CDR3 is built from 16 residues. The CDR3 spells CASSQYRTAGYNEQFF. The CDR3 coding sequence is TGTGCCAGCAGCCAATATCGGACCGCGGGGTACAATGAGCAGTTCTTC.